This TCR beta chain originates from a study of early stage breast cancer tumors. This clone was counted a few times. Blood replicates held 0.5 ug DNA, tumor or normal breast roughly 1.5 ug, two each. Data came from immunoSEQ multiplex PCR; TCRdb stores just in-frame clones and leaves some out. The table includes some 30,000 clones, about 83% detected once. The V gene's germline CDR1 is GTSNPN and CDR2 SVGIG (reference sequence). This CDR3 has 12 amino acids. V gave up 2 bases and J gave up 2 bases, with 6 bases separating them. The source material was blood. The rearrangement joins TRBV30 to TRBJ1-1; no clear D. The TCR sequence derives from a person between 45 and 65 years old with breast cancer. The CDR3 region has the DNA TGTGCCTGGAGTCCGCTCAACACTGAAGCTTTCTTT. This encodes CAWSPLNTEAFF.